These 29 T cell receptor beta chains share one sample of origin, sequenced in a study of blood T cell repertoires in COVID-19. Clones were sequenced by immunoSEQ multiplex PCR, and TCRdb holds only the in-frame ones, with some missing. This sample has approximately 150,000 clones; roughly 84% occur once, and the top ten carry about 7.2%. The sample was peripheral blood. The receptors were gathered from a woman in her forties or fifties in a cohort sampled during active or convalescent COVID-19.

This chain links TRBV19 with TRBJ2-3; 13 bases line up with TRBD2. This CDR3 spans 15 amino acids. Germline V CDR1 and CDR2: LNHDA, SQIVND (reference sequence). Germline trimming cut 5 bases from V and 9 bases from J; bases unmatched to any gene: 8. The CDR3 nucleotides are TGTGCCAGTAGTCTCACTAGCGGGGGGGCAGTAACGCAGTATTTT. Amino acid sequence: CASSLTSGGAVTQYF.

V usage is TRBV27 and J usage is TRBJ1-5; weak D call: TRBD1 (6 bases). CDR3 length equals 17 residues. Trimming removed 1 base from V and 1 base from J, with 14 bases in between. Germline V gene sequence: CDR1 MNHEY, CDR2 SMNVEV (reference sequence). In DNA, the CDR3 is TGTGCCAGCAGTTTATTTGGGCGGGGGGCCAGCAATCAGCCCCAGCATTTT. Translation: CASSLFGRGASNQPQHF.

The chain recombines TRBV11-2 with TRBJ2-4; 10 bases map to TRBD1. CDR3 length equals 13 residues. The V gene end was trimmed by 5 bases and the J gene end by 7 bases; junction bases not matched to a gene: 2. Per the germline V gene, CDR1 is SGHAT and CDR2 is FQNNGV. DNA of the CDR3: TGTGCCAGCAGCACGGACAGGGGGAACATTCAGTACTTC. The encoded protein is CASSTDRGNIQYF. The variable domain in full, completed from reference TRBV11-2 and TRBJ2-4, reads EAGVAQSPRYKIIEKRQSVAFWCNPISGHATLYWYQQILGQGPKLLIQFQNNGVVDDSQLPKDRFSAERLKGVDSTLKIQPAKLEDSAVYLCASSTDRGNIQYFGAGTRLSVL.

The V call is TRBV6-6, the J call TRBJ1-3, with D perhaps TRBD1 (5 bases). Germline V lookup: CDR1 MNHNY, CDR2 SVGAGI (reference sequence). Trimming shortened V by 0 bases and J by 4 bases, and 13 bases separated the two germline ends. This CDR3 is built from 16 residues. CDR3 coding DNA: TGTGCCAGCAGTTACTCGACGGCCAGGGTGGGAAACACCATATATTTT. Its protein is CASSYSTARVGNTIYF.

The rearrangement joins TRBV18 to TRBJ2-5; a weak D match, TRBD1 (5 bases). The CDR3 covers 14 residues. Germline V gene lookup returns CDR1 KGHSH and CDR2 LQKENI. Trimming pared 3 bases from V and 2 bases from J, leaving 10 bases between. CDR3 loop: CASSPVGAQETQYF. DNA of the CDR3: TGTGCCAGCTCACCGGTAGGGGCACAAGAGACCCAGTACTTC.

The chain employs TRBV5-5 and TRBJ2-3; TRBD2 agrees at 13 bases. This CDR3 has 15 amino acids. Germline V CDR1 and CDR2: SGHKS, YYEKEE (reference sequence). V lost 4 bases to trimming and J lost 6 bases; unmatched junction nucleotides: 5. CDR3 protein: CASSGLAGDVDTQYF. CDR3 in DNA: TGTGCCAGCAGCGGACTAGCGGGGGATGTCGATACGCAGTATTTT. Variable domain in full (rest from reference TRBV5-5 and TRBJ2-3): DAGVTQSPTHLIKTRGQQVTLRCSPISGHKSVSWYQQVLGQGPQFIFQYYEKEERGRGNFPDRFSARQFPNYSSELNVNALLLGDSALYLCASSGLAGDVDTQYFGPGTRLTVL.

V gene TRBV28 combines with J gene TRBJ2-3, with 8 positions matching TRBD2. The V gene's germline CDR1 is MDHEN and CDR2 SYDVKM. The CDR3 extends over 14 amino acids. With 5 bases clipped from V and 5 bases from J, the junction kept 6 bases outside the gene matches. In DNA form, the CDR3 reads TGTGCCAGCAGTGCGGACGGGGGGGGAGATACGCAGTATTTT. Its translation is CASSADGGGDTQYF.

The CDR3 DNA reads as TGCGCCAGCAGCTTGGGACATAGAGCTAACTATGGCTACACCTTC. The encoded protein is CASSLGHRANYGYTF. V usage is TRBV5-1 and J usage is TRBJ1-2; no clear D. CDR3 length equals 15 residues. Germline V CDR1 and CDR2: SGHRS, YFSETQ. Trimming pared 0 bases from V and 0 bases from J, leaving 9 bases between.

The chain has TRBV20-1 and TRBJ2-7; 8 positions match TRBD2. J was trimmed by 5 bases and V by 3 bases; bases with no gene match: 9. The V gene's germline CDR1 is DFQATT and CDR2 SNEGSKA (reference sequence). The CDR3 spans 14 residues. CDR3 sequence: CSASMSGGQDEQYF. DNA for the CDR3: TGCAGTGCTAGTATGTCGGGGGGGCAGGACGAGCAGTACTTC.

This chain connects TRBV7-6 to TRBJ2-3, with TRBD2 as a possible D gene (7 bases). The V end lost 0 bases, the J end lost 0 bases, and 10 bases lay between the germline ends. CDR1 is SGHVS, CDR2 FNYEAQ, per germline. This CDR3 is built from 16 residues. In DNA form, the CDR3 reads TGTGCCAGCAGCTTAGCGGGGGGGCCGAGCACAGATACGCAGTATTTT. Its protein is CASSLAGGPSTDTQYF.

This sequence joins TRBV19 and TRBJ1-6, with 11 positions matching TRBD1. Per germline, CDR1 LNHDA and CDR2 SQIVND (reference sequence). The CDR3 runs to 20 residues. After removal of 0 bases from V and 7 bases from J, the junction contained 14 bases not matched to a gene. For the CDR3, the DNA is TGTGCCAGTAGTATAGATCAGGATAGGGACAGGGGGTTTCCGAATTCACCCCTCCACTTT. Its protein product is CASSIDQDRDRGFPNSPLHF.

The genes are TRBV5-4 and TRBJ1-1; possibly TRBD1 for D (6 bases). Trimming stripped 9 bases from V and 5 bases from J, with 20 bases between. Germline-derived CDR1 and CDR2 are SGHNT and YYREEE (reference sequence). This CDR3 comprises 14 residues. The CDR3 DNA follows: TGTGCCACCCAGCAACAGGGAATGAGGACTGAAGCTTTCTTT. Protein product: CATQQQGMRTEAFF.

The chain carries TRBV3-1 (or the pseudogene TRBV3-2) and TRBJ1-2; possible D gene TRBD1, 5 bases. Germline V gene lookup returns CDR1 LGHDT and CDR2 YNNKEL (reference sequence). The length of the CDR3 is 12 residues. V lost 8 bases and J lost 4, with 11 bases in between. The CDR3: CASSVGGYGYTF. The CDR3 DNA is TGTGCCAGCTCAGTGGGGGGCTATGGCTACACCTTC.

The gene calls are TRBV27 and TRBJ1-5; 11 nucleotides agree with TRBD1. J gave up 5 bases and V 5 bases, and 11 bases lay outside the gene matches. The germline CDR1 and CDR2 sequences are MNHEY and SMNVEV (reference sequence). This CDR3 comprises 17 residues. The DNA for the CDR3 is TGTGCCAGCAGTCTCAAAACAGGACAGGGGGCGGATCAGCCCCAGCATTTT. This gives the protein CASSLKTGQGADQPQHF.

The chain employs TRBV6-5 and TRBJ2-7; 10 positions match TRBD2. Germline V gene sequence: CDR1 MNHEY, CDR2 SVGAGI. The CDR3 has 15 amino acids. The J segment lost 3 bases and the V segment lost 6 bases, leaving 8 bases of the junction unmatched. The CDR3 nucleotides are TGTGCCAGCAGGGACCTAGCGGGGGCCGACTACGAGCAGTACTTC. Protein sequence: CASRDLAGADYEQYF.

The chain carries TRBV6-1 and TRBJ1-5; a weak D match, TRBD1 (5 bases). Germline V gives CDR1 MNHNS, CDR2 SASEGT. The ends were cut back, 1 base at V and 4 bases at J, with 14 bases in the middle. The CDR3 extends over 16 amino acids. CDR3 bases: TGTGCCAGCAGTGAAGTTAGGGGATTAAGTAATCAGCCCCAGCATTTT. The encoded protein is CASSEVRGLSNQPQHF.

As to this clone: The sample contains more than one DNA sequence encoding this CDR3. The gene calls are TRBV5-1 and TRBJ1-5; D remains ambiguous. Germline CDR1 and CDR2: SGHRS and YFSETQ. The CDR3 contains 13 residues. V was clipped by 0 bases and J by 7 bases, with 8 bases between them. The CDR3: CASSLAPGQPQHF. CDR3 nucleotides: TGCGCCAGCAGCTTGGCCCCGGGGCAGCCCCAGCATTTT.

The chain joins TRBV7-2 to TRBJ2-7, with a weak D call TRBD1 (6 bases). V was shortened by 5 bases and J by 4 bases, with 18 bases between the two germline ends. The length of the CDR3 is 15 residues. CDR1 is SGHTA, CDR2 FQGNSA, per germline. Here the CDR3 reads CASSPPTTGFYEQYF. DNA of the CDR3: TGTGCCAGCAGCCCTCCTACCACAGGGTTTTACGAGCAGTACTTC.

The chain links TRBV19 to TRBJ1-1, with D hard to call. V lost 0 bases and J lost 8, with 7 bases in between. Per the germline V gene, CDR1 is LNHDA and CDR2 is SQIVND (reference sequence). CDR3 size: 12 residues. The chain's CDR3 is CASSIDLSEAFF. DNA for the CDR3: TGTGCCAGTAGTATAGATCTATCAGAAGCTTTCTTT.

The genes are TRBV2 and TRBJ1-5; D is perhaps TRBD1 (5 bases). V was shortened by 1 base and J by 6 bases, with 13 bases between the two germline ends. The CDR3 has 15 residues. Germline V lookup: CDR1 SNHLY, CDR2 FYNNEI. CDR3 bases: TGTGCCAGCAGTGAAGGGCAGGGAAGGAGTCAGCCCCAGCATTTT. This codes for CASSEGQGRSQPQHF.

This clone was seen only once. This chain connects TRBV6-2 or TRBV6-3 to TRBJ2-1; 16 bases align to TRBD2. V lost 4 bases to trimming and J lost 6 bases; unmatched junction nucleotides: 3. Germline values: CDR1 MNHEY, CDR2 SVGEGT. This CDR3 spans 16 amino acids. CDR3 DNA sequence: TGTGCCAGCAGTTCCGGGACTAGCGGGGGGGCCAATGAGCAGTTCTTC. It yields the protein CASSSGTSGGANEQFF.

The chain uses TRBV12-5 and TRBJ1-4; possible D gene TRBD1, 6 bases. Trimming stripped 5 bases from V and 5 bases from J, with 12 bases between. The CDR3 sequence is 14 residues long. Germline loops: CDR1 LGHNT, CDR2 FRNRAP. CDR3 nucleotide sequence: TGTGCTAGTGGTATCGGACAGCGAAATGAAAAACTGTTTTTT. Translating it yields CASGIGQRNEKLFF.

The table lists this clone with a count of one. V gene TRBV11-3 combines with J gene TRBJ2-7; 9 bases are shared with TRBD2. V lost 5 bases to trimming and J lost 5 bases; unmatched junction nucleotides: 13. In germline, CDR1 is SGHNT, CDR2 YENEEA. CDR3 length: 16 residues. The CDR3 region is CASSRSIAGGPNEQYF. Written as DNA, the CDR3 is TGTGCCAGCAGCCGAAGCATTGCGGGGGGGCCGAACGAGCAGTACTTC.

V gene TRBV3-1 (or the pseudogene TRBV3-2) combines with J gene TRBJ2-3; TRBD2 might be the D (5 bases). CDR1 is LGHDT and CDR2 is YNNKEL in the germline V gene (reference sequence). Trimming removed 4 bases at V and 2 bases at J, with 13 bases between. This CDR3 comprises 15 residues. The CDR3 sequence is CASSPYGVHTDTQYF. CDR3 DNA sequence: TGTGCCAGCAGCCCCTACGGGGTTCACACAGATACGCAGTATTTT.

The chain has TRBV29-1 and TRBJ2-7; D unclear. V was pared by 2 bases and J by 3 bases, with 2 bases between. This CDR3 region has 10 residues. The germline CDR1 and CDR2 sequences are SQVTM and ANQGSEA. The CDR3 sequence is CSVERYEQYF. CDR3 nucleotide sequence: TGCAGCGTTGAACGCTACGAGCAGTACTTC.

The genes are TRBV5-6 and TRBJ1-3, with TRBD1 as a possible D gene (6 bases). Germline V gene sequence: CDR1 SGHDT, CDR2 YYEEEE. The CDR3 runs to 15 residues. V lost 3 bases, J lost 0 bases, and 10 bases lay in between. CDR3 DNA: TGTGCCAGCAGCTGGGACACCAGCTCTGGAAACACCATATATTTT. This encodes CASSWDTSSGNTIYF.

The chain carries TRBV7-6 and TRBJ2-7; 9 nucleotides agree with TRBD1. The junction had 7 bases not matched to a gene; V was cut back by 5 bases and J by 2 bases. In germline, CDR1 is SGHVS, CDR2 FNYEAQ. There are 15 residues in the CDR3. This chain's CDR3 is CASSPGQGIPYEQYF. CDR3 nucleotides: TGTGCCAGCAGCCCCGGACAGGGGATACCCTACGAGCAGTACTTC.

This clone has a single count. The chain combines TRBV12-3 or TRBV12-4 with TRBJ1-1; TRBD1 is a possible D gene (5 bases). The V and J ends lost 6 bases and 7 bases respectively, with 12 bases between them. The CDR3 has 12 residues. CDR3 amino acids: CASSPDSYEAFF. CDR3 DNA: TGTGCCAGCAGCCCCGACAGTTATGAAGCTTTCTTT.

The CDR3 is CASSSPLAGGLNEQYF. CDR3 DNA: TGTGCCAGCAGTTCCCCCCTAGCGGGGGGGCTGAACGAGCAGTACTTC. The chain is built from TRBV6-2 or TRBV6-3 and TRBJ2-7; the match to TRBD2 covers 12 bases. Trimming took 4 bases from V and 5 from J; bases not matched to a gene: 9. CDR1 is MNHEY and CDR2 is SVGEGT in the germline V gene. This CDR3 is built from 16 residues.